Presented here are 3 T cell receptor beta chains from one specimen sequenced in a study of cytomegalovirus exposure and HLA in healthy donors. The primer mix had 60 Vbeta and 13 Jbeta primers. TCRdb's copy holds only in-frame clones and misses some; the assay was immunoSEQ multiplex PCR. In the table there are 150,000 to 200,000 clones, 60% to 80% of which are singletons. The sample taken for sequencing was PBMCs. The receptors were sampled from a woman under 40 in good health and CMV-seronegative.

The chain combines TRBV6-1 with TRBJ1-5; no reliable D call. This CDR3 has 14 amino acids. The germline CDR1 and CDR2 sequences are MNHNS and SASEGT. V lost 7 bases, J lost 7 bases, and 17 bases lay in between. The CDR3 reads CASNRVLLEQPQHF. The DNA for the CDR3 is TGTGCCAGCAACCGGGTCTTACTTGAGCAGCCCCAGCATTTT.

V is TRBV10-3 and J is TRBJ1-3; TRBD1 agrees at 7 bases. CDR3 size: 12 residues. The germline V gene has CDR1 ENHRY and CDR2 SYGVKD. V trimming: 11 bases; J trimming: 1 base; junction bases outside the gene matches: 2. The CDR3 bases are TGTGCCGTACAGGGGTCTGGAAACACCATATATTTT. Amino acids: CAVQGSGNTIYF.

The chain links TRBV2 to TRBJ1-1; 10 bases fit TRBD1. The CDR3 runs 15 residues. V was pared by 2 bases and J by 8 bases, with 8 bases of the junction left unmatched. Germline V gives CDR1 SNHLY, CDR2 FYNNEI. The CDR3 loop is CASSERDRGPREAFF. In DNA form, the CDR3 reads TGTGCCAGCAGTGAACGGGACAGGGGCCCAAGGGAAGCTTTCTTT.